Listed below are T cell receptor beta chains from one sample, sequenced in a study of CD8 T cells in Susac syndrome. Using its own MiXCR run on the immunoSEQ multiplex PCR reads, TCRdb lists one record per CDR3 protein. The sample shows about 440,000 distinct CDR3 sequences, 75% to 90% of them seen only once. Material for sequencing was CD8+ T cells from PBMCs. All receptors derive from a human donor with multiple sclerosis. The CDR3 runs from the conserved cysteine through the conserved F or W. The D gene is left open where the match is weak.

j_call,v_call,d_call,cdr3_aa
TRBJ2-7,TRBV27,-,CASSLSSHGLYF
TRBJ1-1,TRBV5-6,-,CASSLYVPNTEAFF
TRBJ1-4,TRBV20-1,-,CSAGILGRATFNEKLFF
TRBJ2-1,TRBV14,-,CASSRGTFFSYNEQFF
TRBJ1-2,TRBV27,TRBD1,CASSLSGSTGAFYGYTF
TRBJ2-2,TRBV7-9,-,CASSAIPGTGELFF
TRBJ2-3,TRBV7-2,-,CASSQKGRDGDTQYF
TRBJ1-5,TRBV3-1,TRBD1,CASSQVTGGQPQHF
TRBJ1-1,TRBV3-1,-,CASSHTTVMNTEAFF
TRBJ1-5,TRBV4-1,TRBD1,CASSQDTTGGGNQPQHF
TRBJ2-5,TRBV27,TRBD1,CASSWGTGGGETQYF
TRBJ2-1,TRBV19,-,CASSLHPGLTNEQFF
TRBJ2-3,TRBV24-1,-,CATTRDRSTDTQYF
TRBJ1-6,TRBV27,-,CASSLLGSNSPLHF
TRBJ1-2,TRBV28,TRBD1,CASRRQGLINYGYAF
TRBJ2-4,TRBV27,TRBD1,CASSLSGQGPKNIQYF
TRBJ1-2,TRBV12-3/TRBV12-4,-,CASSLGSLDGYTF
TRBJ1-4,TRBV4-1,TRBD1,CASSPWPGTGSEKLFF
TRBJ2-5,TRBV6-1,TRBD1,CASSGQGWWETQYF
TRBJ2-5,TRBV5-1,-,CASSSDREETQYF
TRBJ1-1,TRBV14,-,CASSQDMGFYTEAFF
TRBJ2-1,TRBV19,TRBD2,CASSIGLAGPPNNEQFF
TRBJ1-1,TRBV4-2,TRBD1,CASSPTEDRMNTEAFF
TRBJ2-3,TRBV7-9,TRBD2,CASSFLGLAGISTDTQYF
TRBJ1-2,TRBV18,-,CASSPPYLYSIQLYGYTF
TRBJ2-4,TRBV7-6,TRBD2,CASSPTSVQAKNIQYF
TRBJ2-7,TRBV4-1,-,CASSQGGSYEQYF
TRBJ2-1,TRBV4-1,-,CASSQDPLSGPNEQFF
TRBJ2-2,TRBV19,TRBD2,CASSSLAGLSTGELFF
TRBJ1-2,TRBV20-1,TRBD1,CSATPGQEDSWGYTF
TRBJ1-2,TRBV27,-,CASRRQESGYGYTF
TRBJ1-1,TRBV25-1,-,CASSVGDANTEAFF
TRBJ2-5,TRBV4-1,-,CASSALWVRALLRETQYF
TRBJ2-5,TRBV28,TRBD1,CASSKDREETQYF
TRBJ2-1,TRBV7-9,TRBD2,CASSLVRLADYNEQFF
TRBJ2-2,TRBV3-1,-,CASSPPTDTGELFF
TRBJ1-2,TRBV30,-,CAWSGLTNYGYTF
TRBJ1-4,TRBV4-1,-,CASTPGTNEKLFF
TRBJ2-3,TRBV25-1,TRBD1,CASSRTGAADTQYF
TRBJ2-7,TRBV20-1,TRBD2,CSALASGMGGYEQYF
TRBJ2-7,TRBV3-1,TRBD2,CASSQEKSGTYEQYF
TRBJ2-3,TRBV5-6,TRBD1,CASSAGTEGTDTQYF
TRBJ2-7,TRBV27,-,CASTSPRYEQYF
TRBJ1-1,TRBV7-6,-,CASSPGPSREQTEAFF
TRBJ2-2,TRBV5-1,-,CASSLASAENTGELFF
TRBJ2-2,TRBV6-5,TRBD2,CVSLLAGNTGELFF
TRBJ2-7,TRBV27,TRBD2,CASSLGTSGTYEQYF
TRBJ1-6,TRBV27,-,CASSSVFSSYNSPLHF
TRBJ1-5,TRBV6-1,-,CASSGNQPQHF
TRBJ2-1,TRBV9,TRBD2,CASSVAKRDPYNEQFF
TRBJ1-5,TRBV12-3/TRBV12-4,TRBD1,CASSIAGTGSQPQHF
TRBJ2-7,TRBV10-1,TRBD2,CASSEGAGGSYEQYF
TRBJ2-2,TRBV30,TRBD1,CAWSVLGDSNPGELFF
TRBJ2-3,TRBV4-1,TRBD2,CASSGSGGTDTQYF
TRBJ2-2,TRBV19,TRBD2,CASSSWASSREGPGELFF
TRBJ1-1,TRBV5-5,-,CASRGGQGYTEAFF
TRBJ1-1,TRBV20-1,TRBD1,CSASIGTDMNTEAFF